This record covers a single TCR beta chain. Its antigen is undetermined. V lost 0 bases and J lost 7; bases outside the gene matches: 17. CDR1 MNHEY and CDR2 SMNVEV come from the germline V gene (reference sequence). The length of the CDR3 is 19 residues. Unique molecular identifiers were incorporated into the prepared TCRbeta library. TCRdb analysed the PCR reads with MiXCR anew, one entry per CDR3 protein. In the table there are about 100,000 distinct CDR3 sequences, approximately 5.4% of which are singletons. This sample is drawn from a study of T-cell reconstitution after alpha-beta-depleted transplantation in children. Broader study findings: Some patients showed high day-60 TCRbeta diversity, which derived from surviving recipient T cells and thymic progenitors. Fresh T-cell production supplied most of the T-cell counts and diversity seen one year after transplant. Several hundred graft clones that had expanded were reportedly the source of alpha-beta T cells about two months after transplant.

The receptor was derived from a female patient between 2 and 15 years old who had a stem cell transplant for Fanconi anemia, so the T cells may come from the graft donor. The sample was PBMCs, mostly from graft donor cells, taken 60 days after TCRalphabeta/CD19-depleted stem cell transplant. The gene calls are TRBV27 and TRBJ2-5, with TRBD2 matching over 10 bases. This CDR3 is CASSLSWVPSGGPGGTQYF. The CDR3 nucleotides read TGTGCCAGCAGTTTATCCTGGGTCCCTAGCGGGGGCCCCGGAGGGACCCAGTACTTC.